One sample yielded the 8 T cell receptor beta chains listed below, sequenced in a study of T cell responses to AZD1222 COVID-19 vaccine. This table comes from immunoSEQ multiplex PCR, and its TCRdb copy is limited to in-frame clones, with some not included. This table holds about 120,000 clones, 85% to 90% found once. This specimen was peripheral blood, taken on day 0 of AZD1222 vaccination. These receptors were taken from an adult in good health.

This chain connects TRBV6-2 or TRBV6-3 to TRBJ2-7; no clear D gene. From germline, CDR1 is MNHEY and CDR2 SVGEGT. Trimming pared 2 bases from V and 7 bases from J, leaving 9 bases between. The CDR3 covers 12 residues. The CDR3: CASSYGLLEQYF. CDR3 DNA: TGTGCCAGCAGTTACGGGCTTCTGGAGCAGTACTTC.

The chain is built from TRBV5-1 and TRBJ2-2; TRBD2 matches 8 bases. The CDR3 covers 15 residues. Germline loops: CDR1 SGHRS, CDR2 YFSETQ. V was clipped by 2 bases and J by 8 bases; unmatched bases: 8. The CDR3 spells CASSFFGLASGELFF. CDR3 bases: TGCGCCAGCAGCTTCTTCGGACTAGCTTCGGGGGAGCTGTTTTTT.

The chain employs TRBV24-1 and TRBJ2-1, with TRBD1 identical over 7 bases. Germline assignment: CDR1 KGHDR and CDR2 SFDVKD. This CDR3 has 17 residues. V shed 2 bases and J 3 bases; nucleotides not matched to a gene: 9. The CDR3 loop reads CATSDSPGGERYNEQFF. CDR3 in DNA: TGTGCCACCAGTGATTCTCCAGGGGGTGAGCGCTACAATGAGCAGTTCTTC.

V usage is TRBV2 and J usage is TRBJ2-1, with TRBD2 as a possible D gene (7 bases). V dropped 0 bases and J dropped 1 base, with 16 bases sitting between them. The germline V gene has CDR1 SNHLY and CDR2 FYNNEI. There are 18 residues in the CDR3. CDR3 loop: CASSEAGGAGYSYNEQFF. The CDR3 region has the DNA TGTGCCAGCAGTGAAGCGGGGGGGGCAGGTTATTCCTACAATGAGCAGTTCTTC.

The V call is TRBV2, the J call TRBJ2-5, with 8 bases aligning to TRBD1. The V segment lost 5 bases and the J segment 5 bases; nucleotides outside the gene matches: 4. Per germline, CDR1 SNHLY and CDR2 FYNNEI. This CDR3 is built from 13 residues. CDR3 amino acids: CASSPDRVETQYF. The DNA of the CDR3 is TGTGCCAGCAGTCCGGACAGGGTCGAGACCCAGTACTTC.

CDR3 region: CATSDLSVGSYNEQFF. The CDR3 DNA is TGTGCCACCAGTGATTTATCGGTGGGCTCCTACAATGAGCAGTTCTTC. The J gene is TRBJ2-1, the V gene TRBV24-1; unclear D gene. From germline, CDR1 is KGHDR and CDR2 SFDVKD. This CDR3 is 16 amino acids long. V was cut by 1 base and J by 0 bases, with 9 bases left in between.

This chain links TRBV6-5 with TRBJ1-4; D is possibly TRBD1 (5 bases). The CDR3 has 14 residues. The germline V and J ends were trimmed by 10 bases and 7 bases, with 19 bases remaining between them. Germline V gene sequence: CDR1 MNHEY, CDR2 SVGAGI. The DNA of the CDR3 is TGTGCCACCAAGGGCACGGGGGTTGGTGAAAAACTGTTTTTT. Its translation is CATKGTGVGEKLFF.

V is TRBV28 and J is TRBJ1-2, with unresolved D. The CDR3 has 12 amino acids. Trimming took 10 bases from V and 5 from J, leaving 14 bases between them. CDR1 MDHEN and CDR2 SYDVKM come from the germline V gene. The CDR3 region has the DNA TGTGCCACCTTCTGGATGTGGTATGGCTACACCTTC. It yields the protein CATFWMWYGYTF.